Following are 14 T cell receptor beta chains from one sample sequenced in a study of T cell changes during pregnancy in multiple sclerosis. TCRdb keeps only in-frame clones here, not all; method: immunoSEQ multiplex PCR. The repertoire holds tens of thousands of clones, with about 89% as singletons. The sequencing here drew on CD8+ T cells from peripheral blood mononuclear cells, taken in the first trimester of pregnancy. Receptor source: a female donor in good health, enrolled as a control in a pregnancy study.

This rearrangement joins TRBV23-1 to TRBJ1-5, with no clear D. TRBV23-1 is noted as an ORF with a role that remains uncertain. The V end lost 4 bases, the J end lost 5 bases, and 9 bases lay between the germline ends. This CDR3 is built from 13 residues. Written as DNA, the CDR3 is TGCGCCAGCAGTCCCCCCGTTTATCAGCCCCAGCATTTT. Protein sequence: CASSPPVYQPQHF.

This clone was counted a single time. The gene calls are TRBV5-6 and TRBJ1-2; D is perhaps TRBD1 (5 bases). Trimming shortened V by 0 bases and J by 1 base, and 13 bases separated the two germline ends. Germline V CDR1 and CDR2: SGHDT, YYEEEE. The length of the CDR3 is 16 residues. CDR3 sequence: CASSLGGGIYNYGYTF. CDR3 DNA: TGTGCCAGCAGCTTGGGGGGCGGCATCTATAACTATGGCTACACCTTC. Variable domain in full (rest from reference TRBV5-6 and TRBJ1-2): DAGVTQSPTHLIKTRGQQVTLRCSPKSGHDTVSWYQQALGQGPQFIFQYYEEEERQRGNFPDRFSGHQFPNYSSELNVNALLLGDSALYLCASSLGGGIYNYGYTFGSGTRLTVV.

The chain links TRBV11-3 to TRBJ2-1; the D is unclear. There are 13 residues in the CDR3. V was cut by 0 bases and J by 5 bases, with 5 bases left in between. Germline values: CDR1 SGHNT, CDR2 YENEEA. The CDR3 spells CASSLEAHNEQFF. DNA of the CDR3: TGTGCCAGCAGCTTAGAGGCACACAATGAGCAGTTCTTC.

The chain is built from TRBV7-9 and TRBJ2-3, with 8 bases identical to TRBD2. The CDR3 is made up of 16 amino acids. The germline V gene encodes CDR1 SEHNR and CDR2 FQNEAQ (reference sequence). Germline trimming cut 2 bases from V and 2 bases from J; bases unmatched to any gene: 6. The CDR3 region is CASSLSRRGDTDTQYF. In DNA form, the CDR3 reads TGTGCCAGCAGCTTAAGCCGGCGGGGGGACACAGATACGCAGTATTTT.

The rearrangement links TRBV7-8 to TRBJ1-1; 10 nucleotides match TRBD1. This CDR3 has 17 amino acids. Looked up from germline, CDR1 is SGHVS and CDR2 is FQNEAQ. V shed 2 bases, J shed 3 bases, and the junction held 9 bases outside the gene matches. CDR3 region: CASSLHRDRGKDTEAFF. The CDR3 DNA reads TGTGCCAGCAGCTTACACCGGGACAGGGGCAAAGACACTGAAGCTTTCTTT. Looking up the rest from reference TRBV7-8 and TRBJ1-1 gives the full variable domain: GAGVSQSPRYKVAKRGQDVALRCDPISGHVSLFWYQQALGQGPEFLTYFQNEAQLDKSGLPSDRFFAERPEGSVSTLKIQRTQQEDSAVYLCASSLHRDRGKDTEAFFGQGTRLTVV.

In its sample, this clone was seen a few times. This chain connects TRBV4-3 to TRBJ2-6; D might be TRBD2 (6 bases). CDR1 and CDR2 (germline): LGHNA, YSLEER. The CDR3 has 16 residues. V lost 0 bases and J lost 1, with 7 bases in between. The CDR3, as DNA: TGCGCCAGCAGCCAAGATGGGACTTCTGGGGCCAACGTCCTGACTTTC. It yields the protein CASSQDGTSGANVLTF.

This chain links TRBV4-3 with TRBJ2-7; D is undetermined. Between the trimmed V and J ends, which lost 1 base and 3 bases, there was a span of 7 bases. Per the germline V gene, CDR1 is LGHNA and CDR2 is YSLEER. This CDR3 has 13 residues. CDR3 region: CASSQGQDYEQYF. CDR3 DNA sequence: TGCGCCAGCAGCCAAGGGCAGGACTACGAGCAGTACTTC.

This clone has only a few counts. This chain connects TRBV7-9 to TRBJ1-6, with TRBD1 matching over 9 bases. The V gene's germline CDR1 is SEHNR and CDR2 FQNEAQ (reference sequence). CDR3 size: 16 residues. V lost 2 bases and J lost 10; bases outside the gene matches: 9. The DNA for the CDR3 is TGTGCCAGCAGCTTACCAACAGGGGGCCGACGGTCACCCCTCCACTTT. As protein: CASSLPTGGRRSPLHF.

This chain connects TRBV7-9 to TRBJ2-7; possible D gene TRBD1, 5 bases. CDR1 is SEHNR, CDR2 FQNEAQ, per germline (reference sequence). Trimming took 4 bases from V and 4 from J, leaving 8 bases between them. The CDR3 covers 12 residues. The CDR3 DNA is TGTGCCAGCAGCTCATCAGGGTACGAGCAGTACTTC. Protein product: CASSSSGYEQYF.

The chain recombines TRBV7-9 with TRBJ1-2; TRBD1 might be the D (5 bases). The V gene lost 6 bases and the J gene lost 6 bases, with 26 bases spanning the gap. This CDR3 region has 17 residues. Germline V lookup: CDR1 SEHNR, CDR2 FQNEAQ (reference sequence). The CDR3: CASSPKRNAGLINGYTF. The DNA of the CDR3 is TGTGCCAGCAGTCCGAAAAGGAACGCGGGACTTATCAATGGCTACACCTTC.

The chain combines TRBV28 with TRBJ1-6; TRBD1 might be the D (6 bases). CDR1 is MDHEN and CDR2 is SYDVKM in the germline V gene. Trimming left V 4 bases short and J 11 bases short, with 24 bases between. The CDR3 contains 17 residues. As DNA, the CDR3 is TGTGCCAGCAGTTCCCCTCACAGGGTGGAAGAAGGGACACCCCTCCACTTT. Protein sequence: CASSSPHRVEEGTPLHF.

CDR3 sequence (DNA): TGTGCCAGCAGCCCATCCGGGACAGGGGGCTCGGGCACTGAAGCTTTCTTT. Amino acids: CASSPSGTGGSGTEAFF. The gene calls are TRBV4-2 and TRBJ1-1; 12 nucleotides agree with TRBD1. The CDR3 is 17 amino acids. With V trimmed by 4 bases and J by 4 bases, 10 bases remained unmatched. The germline V gene encodes CDR1 LGHNA and CDR2 YNFKEQ.

The chain links TRBV5-6 to TRBJ1-1; no clear D gene. This CDR3 has 15 amino acids. V was pared by 6 bases and J by 1 base, with 16 bases between. Germline V CDR1 and CDR2: SGHDT, YYEEEE. The CDR3 sequence is CASTTAGGGNTEAFF. CDR3 coding DNA: TGTGCCAGCACCACCGCAGGAGGAGGGAACACTGAAGCTTTCTTT. The variable domain in full, completed from reference TRBV5-6 and TRBJ1-1, reads DAGVTQSPTHLIKTRGQQVTLRCSPKSGHDTVSWYQQALGQGPQFIFQYYEEEERQRGNFPDRFSGHQFPNYSSELNVNALLLGDSALYLCASTTAGGGNTEAFFGQGTRLTVV.

V and J are TRBV13 and TRBJ2-1; 11 nucleotides agree with TRBD2. The CDR3 totals 16 residues. Per germline, CDR1 PRHDT and CDR2 FYEKMQ (reference sequence). Losses at the gene ends were 5 bases for V and 4 bases for J; bases not matched to a gene: 7. This CDR3 reads CASSASGTSGYNEQFF. CDR3 in DNA: TGTGCCAGCAGCGCCTCCGGGACTAGCGGTTACAATGAGCAGTTCTTC.